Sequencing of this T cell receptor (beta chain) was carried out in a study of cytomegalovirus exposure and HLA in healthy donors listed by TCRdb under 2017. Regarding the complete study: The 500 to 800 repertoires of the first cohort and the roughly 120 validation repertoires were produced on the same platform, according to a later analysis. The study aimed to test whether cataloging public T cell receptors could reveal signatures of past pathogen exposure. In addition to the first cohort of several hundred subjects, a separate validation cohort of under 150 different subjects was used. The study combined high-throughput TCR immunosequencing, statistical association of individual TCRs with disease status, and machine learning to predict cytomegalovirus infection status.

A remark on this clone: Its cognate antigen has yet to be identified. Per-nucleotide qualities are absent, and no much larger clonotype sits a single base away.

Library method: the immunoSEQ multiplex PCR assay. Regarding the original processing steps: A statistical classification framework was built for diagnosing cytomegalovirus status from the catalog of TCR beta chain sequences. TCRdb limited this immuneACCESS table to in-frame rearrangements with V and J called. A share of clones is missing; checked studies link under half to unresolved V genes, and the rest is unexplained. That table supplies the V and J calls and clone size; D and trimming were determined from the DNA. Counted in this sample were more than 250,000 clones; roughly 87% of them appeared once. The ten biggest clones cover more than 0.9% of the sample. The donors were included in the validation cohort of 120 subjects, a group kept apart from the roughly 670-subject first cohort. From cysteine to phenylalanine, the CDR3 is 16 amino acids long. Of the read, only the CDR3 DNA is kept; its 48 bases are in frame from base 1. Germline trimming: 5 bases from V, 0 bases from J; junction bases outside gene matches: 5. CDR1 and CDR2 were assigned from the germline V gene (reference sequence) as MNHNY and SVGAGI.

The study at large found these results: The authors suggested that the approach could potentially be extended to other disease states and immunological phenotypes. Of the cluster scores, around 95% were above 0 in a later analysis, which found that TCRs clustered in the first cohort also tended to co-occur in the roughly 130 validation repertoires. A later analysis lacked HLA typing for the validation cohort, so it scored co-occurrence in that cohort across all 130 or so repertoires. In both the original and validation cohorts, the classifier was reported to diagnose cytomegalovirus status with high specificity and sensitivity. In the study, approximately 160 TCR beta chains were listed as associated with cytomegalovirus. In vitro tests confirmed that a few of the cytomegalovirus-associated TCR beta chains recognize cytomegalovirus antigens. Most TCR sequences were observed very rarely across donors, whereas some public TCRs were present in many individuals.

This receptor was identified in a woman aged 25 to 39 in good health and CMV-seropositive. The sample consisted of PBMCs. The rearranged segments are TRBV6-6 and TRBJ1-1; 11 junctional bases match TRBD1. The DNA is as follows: TGTGCCAGCAGTCCCCGGGACAGGGGGGTGAACACTGAAGCTTTCTTT. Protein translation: CASSPRDRGVNTEAFF.